This T cell receptor beta chain was identified in a study of blood T cells in healthy people across ages. They isolated at least 6 million PBMCs from each sample. This clonotype was counted between two and nine times. One end of the junction fails to match germline, which may point to a read error. CDR1 and CDR2 from the germline V gene are MNHEY and SVGEGT. The CDR3 is 14 residues long. The authors ran a second PCR of roughly 6 to 12 cycles using a sample-barcoded 5' primer and a J-beta primer mix. TCRdb used MiXCR to reprocess the 5' RACE reads, holding one entry per CDR3 protein. The sample lists roughly 1,500,000 distinct CDR3 sequences; roughly a third were seen once.

Sequenced material: blood. This chain links TRBV6-2 or TRBV6-3 with TRBJ1-5, with a tentative D call TRBD1 (6 bases). This sequence was found in a woman aged 25 to 45 in good health. The CDR3 DNA reads TGTGTCAGCAGTCAAGGAGGGGGTTGGCAGCCCCAGCATTTT. Amino acid sequence: CVSSQGGGWQPQHF.